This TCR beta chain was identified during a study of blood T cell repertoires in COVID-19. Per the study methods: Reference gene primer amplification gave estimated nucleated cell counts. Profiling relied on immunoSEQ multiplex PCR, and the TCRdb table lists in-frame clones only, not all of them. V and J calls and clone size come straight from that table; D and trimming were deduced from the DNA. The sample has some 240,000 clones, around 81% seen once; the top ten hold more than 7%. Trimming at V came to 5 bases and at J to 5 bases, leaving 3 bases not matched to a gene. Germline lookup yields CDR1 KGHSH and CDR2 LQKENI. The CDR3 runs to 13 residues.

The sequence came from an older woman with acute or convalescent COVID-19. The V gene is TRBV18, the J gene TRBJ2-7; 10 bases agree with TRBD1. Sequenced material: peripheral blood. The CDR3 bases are TGTGCCAGCTCATCAGGGACAGGGGACGAGCAGTACTTC. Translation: CASSSGTGDEQYF.